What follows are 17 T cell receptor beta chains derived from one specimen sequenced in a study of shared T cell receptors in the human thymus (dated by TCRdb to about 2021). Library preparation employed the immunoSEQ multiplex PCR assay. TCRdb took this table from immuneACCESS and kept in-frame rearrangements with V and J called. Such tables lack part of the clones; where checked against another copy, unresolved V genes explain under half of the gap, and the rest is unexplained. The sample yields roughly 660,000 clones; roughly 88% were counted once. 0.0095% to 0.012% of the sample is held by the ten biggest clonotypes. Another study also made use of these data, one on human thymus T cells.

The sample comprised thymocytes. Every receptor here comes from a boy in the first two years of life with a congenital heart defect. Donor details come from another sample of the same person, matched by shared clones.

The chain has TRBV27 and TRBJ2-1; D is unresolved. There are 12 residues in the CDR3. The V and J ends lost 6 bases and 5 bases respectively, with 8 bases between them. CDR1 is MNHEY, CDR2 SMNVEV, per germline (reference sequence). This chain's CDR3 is CASRMENNEQFF. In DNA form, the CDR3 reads TGTGCCAGCAGAATGGAGAACAATGAGCAGTTCTTC.

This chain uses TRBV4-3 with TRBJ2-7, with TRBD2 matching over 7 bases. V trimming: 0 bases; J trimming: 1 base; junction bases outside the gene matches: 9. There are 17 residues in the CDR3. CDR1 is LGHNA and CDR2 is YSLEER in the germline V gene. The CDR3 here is CASSQDTAGGGSYEQYF. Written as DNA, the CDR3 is TGCGCCAGCAGCCAAGATACGGCTGGCGGGGGTTCCTACGAGCAGTACTTC.

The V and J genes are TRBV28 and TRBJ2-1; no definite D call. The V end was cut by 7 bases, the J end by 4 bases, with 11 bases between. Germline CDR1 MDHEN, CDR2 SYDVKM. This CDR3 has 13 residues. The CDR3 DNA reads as TGTGCCAGCAACCCTCGCAGGTACAATGAGCAGTTCTTC. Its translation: CASNPRRYNEQFF.

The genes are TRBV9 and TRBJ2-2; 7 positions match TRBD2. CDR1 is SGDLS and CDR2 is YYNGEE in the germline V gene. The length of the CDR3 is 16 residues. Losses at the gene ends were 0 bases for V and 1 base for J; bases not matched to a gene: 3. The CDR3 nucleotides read TGTGCCAGCAGCGTAGGGGGCGGGAGGAACACCGGGGAGCTGTTTTTT. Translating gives CASSVGGGRNTGELFF.

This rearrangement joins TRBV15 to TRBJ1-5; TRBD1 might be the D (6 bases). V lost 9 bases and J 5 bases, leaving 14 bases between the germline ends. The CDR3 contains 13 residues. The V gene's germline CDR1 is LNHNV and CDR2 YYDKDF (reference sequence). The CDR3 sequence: CATTGGRDQPQHF. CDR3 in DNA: TGTGCCACTACGGGGGGGCGCGATCAGCCCCAGCATTTT. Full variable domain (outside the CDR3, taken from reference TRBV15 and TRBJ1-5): DAMVIQNPRYQVTQFGKPVTLSCSQTLNHNVMYWYQQKSSQAPKLLFHYYDKDFNNEADTPDNFQSRRPNTSFCFLDIRSPGLGDTAMYLCATTGGRDQPQHFGDGTRLSIL.

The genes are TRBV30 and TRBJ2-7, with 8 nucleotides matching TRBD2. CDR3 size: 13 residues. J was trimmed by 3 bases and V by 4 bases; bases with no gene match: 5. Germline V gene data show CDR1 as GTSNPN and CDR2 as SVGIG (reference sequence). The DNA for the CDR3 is TGTGCCTGGAAGACTAGCGTTAACTACGAGCAGTACTTC. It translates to CAWKTSVNYEQYF.

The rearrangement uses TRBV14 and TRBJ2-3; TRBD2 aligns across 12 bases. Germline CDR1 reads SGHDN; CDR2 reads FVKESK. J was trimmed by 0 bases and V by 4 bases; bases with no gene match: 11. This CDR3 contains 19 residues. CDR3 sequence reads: CASSPEALAGGNSTDTQYF. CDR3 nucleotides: TGTGCCAGCAGCCCCGAAGCGCTAGCGGGAGGGAATAGCACAGATACGCAGTATTTT. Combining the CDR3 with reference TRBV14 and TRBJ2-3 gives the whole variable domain EAGVTQFPSHSVIEKGQTVTLRCDPISGHDNLYWYRRVMGKEIKFLLHFVKESKQDESGMPNNRFLAERTGGTYSTLKVQPAELEDSGVYFCASSPEALAGGNSTDTQYFGPGTRLTVL.

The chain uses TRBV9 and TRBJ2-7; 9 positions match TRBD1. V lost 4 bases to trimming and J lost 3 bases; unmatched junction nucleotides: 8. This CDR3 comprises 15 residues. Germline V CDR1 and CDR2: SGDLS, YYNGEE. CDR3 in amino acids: CASSPKQGARYEQYF. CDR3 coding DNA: TGTGCCAGCAGCCCCAAACAGGGGGCGCGCTACGAGCAGTACTTC.

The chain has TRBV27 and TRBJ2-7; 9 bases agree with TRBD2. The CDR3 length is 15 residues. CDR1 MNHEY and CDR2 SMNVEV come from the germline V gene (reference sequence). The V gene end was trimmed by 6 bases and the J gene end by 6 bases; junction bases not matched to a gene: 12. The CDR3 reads CASSTSGLAISEQYF. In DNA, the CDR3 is TGTGCCAGCAGCACGTCCGGACTAGCGATTTCCGAGCAGTACTTC.

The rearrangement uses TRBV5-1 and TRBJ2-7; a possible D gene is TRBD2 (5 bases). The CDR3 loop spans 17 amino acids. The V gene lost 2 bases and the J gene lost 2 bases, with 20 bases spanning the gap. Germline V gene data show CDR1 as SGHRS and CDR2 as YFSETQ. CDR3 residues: CASSFSRKKSGAYEQYF. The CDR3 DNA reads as TGCGCCAGCAGCTTCTCCCGAAAAAAAAGCGGTGCCTACGAGCAGTACTTC. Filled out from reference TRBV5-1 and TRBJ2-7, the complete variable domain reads KAGVTQTPRYLIKTRGQQVTLSCSPISGHRSVSWYQQTPGQGLQFLFEYFSETQRNKGNFPGRFSGRQFSNSRSEMNVSTLELGDSALYLCASSFSRKKSGAYEQYFGPGTRLTVT.

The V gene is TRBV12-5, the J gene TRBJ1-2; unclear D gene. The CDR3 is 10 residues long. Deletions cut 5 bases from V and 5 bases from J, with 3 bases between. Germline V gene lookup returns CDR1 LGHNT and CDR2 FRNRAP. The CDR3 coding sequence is TGTGCTAGTGGTACTTATGGCTACACCTTC. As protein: CASGTYGYTF.

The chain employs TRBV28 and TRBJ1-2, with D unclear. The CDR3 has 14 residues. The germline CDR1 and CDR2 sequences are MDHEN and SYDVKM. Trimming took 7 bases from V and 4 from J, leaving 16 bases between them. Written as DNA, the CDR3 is TGTGCCAGCACTAGGATCGGGATTCCCTATGGCTACACCTTC. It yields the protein CASTRIGIPYGYTF.

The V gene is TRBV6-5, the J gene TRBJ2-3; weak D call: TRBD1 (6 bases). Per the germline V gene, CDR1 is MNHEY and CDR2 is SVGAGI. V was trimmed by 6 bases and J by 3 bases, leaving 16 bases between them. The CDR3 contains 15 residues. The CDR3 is CASRKRDKKTDTQYF. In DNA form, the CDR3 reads TGTGCCAGCAGAAAAAGGGACAAGAAGACAGATACGCAGTATTTT.

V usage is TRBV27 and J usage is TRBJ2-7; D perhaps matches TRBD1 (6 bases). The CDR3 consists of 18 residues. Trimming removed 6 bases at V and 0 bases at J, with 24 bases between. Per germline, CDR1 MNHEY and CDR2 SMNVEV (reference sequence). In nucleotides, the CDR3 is TGTGCCAGCAGCAGACGACAGGCTCGTCACCCAAGCTCCTACGAGCAGTACTTC. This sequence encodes CASSRRQARHPSSYEQYF.

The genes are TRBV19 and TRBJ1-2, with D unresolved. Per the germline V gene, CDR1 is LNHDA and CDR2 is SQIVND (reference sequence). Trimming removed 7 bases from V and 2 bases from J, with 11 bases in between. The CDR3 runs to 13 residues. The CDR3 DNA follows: TGTGCCAGTACCAGGACGGGGAACTATGGCTACACCTTC. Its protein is CASTRTGNYGYTF.

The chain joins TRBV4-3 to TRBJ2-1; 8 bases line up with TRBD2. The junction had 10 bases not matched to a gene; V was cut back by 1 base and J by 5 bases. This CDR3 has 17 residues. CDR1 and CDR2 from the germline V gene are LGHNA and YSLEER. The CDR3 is CASSQAAAGEGHNEQFF. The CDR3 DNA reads TGCGCCAGCAGCCAAGCTGCAGCGGGAGAGGGACACAATGAGCAGTTCTTC.

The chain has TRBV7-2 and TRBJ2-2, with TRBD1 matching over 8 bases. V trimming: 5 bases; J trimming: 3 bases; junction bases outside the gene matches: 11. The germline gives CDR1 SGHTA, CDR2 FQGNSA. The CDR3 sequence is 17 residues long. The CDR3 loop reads CASSPRRDRPHTGELFF. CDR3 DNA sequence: TGTGCCAGCAGCCCCCGCCGGGACAGGCCACACACCGGGGAGCTGTTTTTT.